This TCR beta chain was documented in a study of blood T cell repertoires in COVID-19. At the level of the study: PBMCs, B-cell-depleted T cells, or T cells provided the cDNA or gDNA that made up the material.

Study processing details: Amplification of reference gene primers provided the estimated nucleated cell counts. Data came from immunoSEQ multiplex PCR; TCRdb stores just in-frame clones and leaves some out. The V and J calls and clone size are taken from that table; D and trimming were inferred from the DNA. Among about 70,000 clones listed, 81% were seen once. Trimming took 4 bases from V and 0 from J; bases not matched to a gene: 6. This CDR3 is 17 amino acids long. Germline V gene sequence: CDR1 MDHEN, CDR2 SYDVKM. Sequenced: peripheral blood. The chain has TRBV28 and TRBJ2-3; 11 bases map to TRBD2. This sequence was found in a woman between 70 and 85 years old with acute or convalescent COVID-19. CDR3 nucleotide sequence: TGTGCCAGCAGTTCCCCGGGACTAGCGGCTAGCACAGATACGCAGTATTTT. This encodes CASSSPGLAASTDTQYF.